The 5 T cell receptor beta chains given below trace back to one sample, sequenced in a study of T cells of healthy individuals. From the 5' RACE reads, TCRdb called clonotypes with MiXCR, one entry per CDR3 protein. The sample lists 65,000 to 90,000 distinct CDR3 sequences; roughly 5.1% were seen once. These receptors came from a female donor in good health.

This clonotype was seen ten or more times. CDR3 protein: CASSPRVGTGGPGEQFF. The CDR3 nucleotides read TGTGCCAGCAGCCCGAGAGTCGGGACAGGGGGCCCGGGAGAGCAGTTCTTC. The chain has TRBV9 and TRBJ2-1; 12 positions agree with TRBD1. Per the germline V gene, CDR1 is SGDLS and CDR2 is YYNGEE. Trimming cost V 4 bases and J 10 bases; bases outside gene matches: 15. The CDR3 sequence is 17 residues long.

For this clonotype: A much larger clone lies a single base off, so this may be a read error. The chain recombines TRBV24-1 with TRBJ2-1; TRBD2 matches at 14 bases. CDR3 length: 16 residues. Unmatched junction bases numbered 6, after V lost 5 bases and J lost 7 bases. Germline CDR1 and CDR2: KGHDR and SFDVKD. CDR3 in DNA: TGTGCCACCAGTGCCGGGACTAGCGGGGGTCTGAATGAGCAGTTCTTC. As protein: CATSAGTSGGLNEQFF.

The rearrangement uses TRBV30 and TRBJ2-7; 7 bases fit TRBD2. The CDR3 contains 14 residues. With V trimmed by 3 bases and J by 1 base, 6 bases remained unmatched. In germline, CDR1 is GTSNPN, CDR2 SVGIG (reference sequence). As DNA, the CDR3 is TGTGCCTGGAGCCCCCGGGGAGGGTCCTACGAGCAGTACTTC. The encoded protein is CAWSPRGGSYEQYF.

Ten or more counts support this clonotype. This sequence joins TRBV7-6 and TRBJ2-1; D uncertain. Germline-derived CDR1 and CDR2 are SGHVS and FNYEAQ. The CDR3 spans 13 residues. The V end was cut by 0 bases, the J end by 9 bases, with 9 bases between. The DNA for the CDR3 is TGTGCCAGCAGCTTAGCGGGATGGGCTGAGCAGTTCTTC. It specifies CASSLAGWAEQFF. Filled out from reference TRBV7-6 and TRBJ2-1, the complete variable domain reads GAGVSQSPRYKVTKRGQDVALRCDPISGHVSLYWYRQALGQGPEFLTYFNYEAQQDKSGLPNDRFSAERPEGSISTLTIQRTEQRDSAMYRCASSLAGWAEQFFGPGTRLTVL.

There are a few counts of this clonotype. This rearrangement joins TRBV7-9 to TRBJ1-1; D unresolved. Per the germline V gene, CDR1 is SEHNR and CDR2 is FQNEAQ (reference sequence). There are 15 residues in the CDR3. The V and J ends lost 4 bases and 3 bases respectively, with 15 bases between them. Here the CDR3 DNA reads TGTGCCAGCAGCTGGAGCGGGCGCGACGACACTGAAGCTTTCTTT. Encoded protein: CASSWSGRDDTEAFF.